The 28 T cell receptor beta chains listed next were all sequenced from one sample in a study of T-cell reconstitution after alpha-beta-depleted transplantation in children. Library preparation (for TCRbeta) was performed with unique molecular identifiers. TCRdb reprocessed the PCR reads via MiXCR and lists one record per CDR3 protein. Of 15,000 or so distinct CDR3 sequences listed, 4.5% to 6.5% are singletons. This material consisted of PBMCs, taken before TCRalphabeta/CD19-depleted stem cell transplant. The receptor set was obtained from a boy aged 5-17 years with acute lymphoblastic leukemia, due to receive a stem cell transplant.

By its share, this clonotype is medium-sized. The rearrangement joins TRBV5-1 to TRBJ2-7; D tentatively fits TRBD1 or TRBD2 (5 bases each). The CDR3 totals 14 residues. V lost 0 bases to trimming and J lost 1 base, with 8 bases between them. Germline assignment: CDR1 SGHRS and CDR2 YFSETQ. The CDR3 is CASSLDGASYEQYF. The CDR3 nucleotides read TGCGCCAGCAGCTTGGACGGGGCTTCCTACGAGCAGTACTTC.

Many counts were recorded for this clonotype. The chain employs TRBV7-8 and TRBJ1-1; D might be TRBD1 (6 bases). Germline V gene sequence: CDR1 SGHVS, CDR2 FQNEAQ. The CDR3 runs to 15 residues. The V gene lost 4 bases and the J gene lost 1 base, with 13 bases spanning the gap. The CDR3: CASSSSGTSNTEAFF. The CDR3 DNA is TGTGCCAGCAGCTCGTCCGGGACATCGAACACTGAAGCTTTCTTT.

This clonotype was seen more than once but under ten times. This chain links TRBV12-3 or TRBV12-4 with TRBJ1-2, with a possible D match to TRBD1 (5 bases). The CDR3 is 14 amino acids. The V end was cut by 6 bases, the J end by 7 bases, with 18 bases between. CDR3 region: CASRLTQGSVGYTF. CDR3 bases: TGTGCCAGCAGATTAACTCAGGGCTCGGTTGGCTACACCTTC.

At least ten counts were recorded for this clonotype. The J gene is TRBJ1-1, the V gene TRBV5-1, with a tentative D call TRBD1 (5 bases). The V end was cut by 4 bases, the J end by 0 bases, with 10 bases between. Germline CDR1 SGHRS, CDR2 YFSETQ. This CDR3 region has 14 residues. The CDR3 sequence is CASSPGRVNTEAFF. The CDR3 DNA sequence: TGCGCCAGCAGCCCGGGACGGGTGAACACTGAAGCTTTCTTT. Together with reference TRBV5-1 and TRBJ1-1, the CDR3 gives the full variable domain: KAGVTQTPRYLIKTRGQQVTLSCSPISGHRSVSWYQQTPGQGLQFLFEYFSETQRNKGNFPGRFSGRQFSNSRSEMNVSTLELGDSALYLCASSPGRVNTEAFFGQGTRLTVV.

Many counts were recorded for this clonotype. The rearrangement uses TRBV20-1 and TRBJ2-4; D is uncertain. Germline lookup yields CDR1 DFQATT and CDR2 SNEGSKA (reference sequence). The CDR3 length is 14 residues. V shed 3 bases and J shed 0 bases, with 9 bases lying between them. The CDR3 DNA reads TGCAGTGCTAGGGGCGCTGGAGCCAAAAACATTCAGTACTTC. Protein sequence: CSARGAGAKNIQYF.

This clonotype is classed as medium-sized (0.01 to 0.1%). This chain joins TRBV20-1 and TRBJ2-1, with TRBD2 matching over 12 bases. The V gene end was trimmed by 1 base and the J gene end by 6 bases; junction bases not matched to a gene: 4. CDR1 is DFQATT and CDR2 is SNEGSKA in the germline V gene (reference sequence). There are 15 residues in the CDR3. In DNA, the CDR3 is TGCAGTGCTAGAGCCGCGACTAGCGGGAGCAATGAGCAGTTCTTC. Protein product: CSARAATSGSNEQFF.

This clonotype was seen at least ten times. This chain connects TRBV11-3 to TRBJ2-1; weak D call: TRBD1 (6 bases). Germline CDR1 is SGHNT and CDR2 is YENEEA. The V and J ends lost 4 bases and 7 bases respectively, with 14 bases between them. The CDR3 consists of 14 residues. The CDR3 DNA reads as TGTGCCAGCAGCTGGGCATTACAGGGAAATGAGCAGTTCTTC. As protein: CASSWALQGNEQFF.

In its sample, this clonotype ranks as medium-sized (0.01 to 0.1%). The gene calls are TRBV6-5 and TRBJ2-5, with 15 bases fitting TRBD2. The CDR3 has 15 amino acids. Germline values: CDR1 MNHEY, CDR2 SVGAGI. V was clipped by 7 bases and J by 3 bases; unmatched bases: 3. In DNA form, the CDR3 reads TGTGCCAGCATCGGACTAGCGGGAGGGGAAGAGACCCAGTACTTC. Protein: CASIGLAGGEETQYF.

In this sample, this clonotype is medium-sized (0.01 to 0.1%). The rearrangement links TRBV6-1 to TRBJ1-6, with a possible D match to TRBD1 (6 bases). The CDR3 consists of 15 residues. The V and J ends lost 6 bases and 7 bases respectively, with 16 bases between them. CDR1 and CDR2 from the germline V gene are MNHNS and SASEGT. The CDR3 sequence is CASRNQQGSNSPLHF. The CDR3 nucleotides are TGTGCCAGCAGGAACCAACAGGGATCGAATTCACCCCTCCACTTT.

This clonotype was detected ten times or more. This chain links TRBV20-1 with TRBJ2-3; no firm D call. V lost 1 base, J lost 6 bases, and 17 bases lay in between. CDR1 DFQATT and CDR2 SNEGSKA come from the germline V gene (reference sequence). The CDR3 has 15 amino acids. The CDR3 nucleotides are TGCAGTGCTAGAGCCGCGGCCTCGGCGTTGGATACGCAGTATTTT. Its translation: CSARAAASALDTQYF.

This clonotype has ten or more counts. The V gene is TRBV6-2 or TRBV6-3, the J gene TRBJ1-1; D is ambiguous. Germline V gene sequence: CDR1 MNHEY, CDR2 SVGEGT. The CDR3 sequence is 11 residues long. The germline V and J ends were trimmed by 8 bases and 7 bases, with 11 bases remaining between them. CDR3: CASGLPFEAFF. As DNA, the CDR3 is TGTGCCAGCGGTCTGCCGTTTGAAGCTTTCTTT.

This clonotype was seen at least ten times. This chain uses TRBV2 with TRBJ2-2; D is possibly TRBD2 (5 bases). CDR1 and CDR2 from the germline V gene are SNHLY and FYNNEI. The CDR3 totals 15 residues. Trimming took 3 bases from V and 4 from J, leaving 12 bases between them. CDR3 DNA: TGTGCCAGCAGTGAGCCTAGCCGGGTCACCGGGGAGCTGTTTTTT. This translates into CASSEPSRVTGELFF.

This clonotype was detected ten times or more. The rearrangement links TRBV12-5 to TRBJ2-1; TRBD2 is a possible D gene (5 bases). Per germline, CDR1 LGHNT and CDR2 FRNRAP. CDR3 length: 18 amino acids. Trimming removed 2 bases from V and 0 bases from J, with 17 bases in between. The CDR3 sequence: CASGLPGPGIGSYNEQFF. The DNA of the CDR3 is TGTGCTAGTGGTTTGCCTGGGCCCGGGATAGGCTCCTACAATGAGCAGTTCTTC.

This clonotype has just a few counts. V gene TRBV27 combines with J gene TRBJ2-7; D is undetermined. The CDR3 length is 13 residues. Germline V gene sequence: CDR1 MNHEY, CDR2 SMNVEV (reference sequence). The V end lost 3 bases, the J end lost 3 bases, and 9 bases lay between the germline ends. CDR3 region: CASSFAPDYEQYF. The DNA for the CDR3 is TGTGCCAGCAGTTTTGCGCCAGACTACGAGCAGTACTTC.

Relative to its sample, this clonotype is medium-sized (0.01 to 0.1%). This chain joins TRBV7-8 and TRBJ2-1; 12 positions match TRBD2. From germline, CDR1 is SGHVS and CDR2 FQNEAQ. The J segment lost 8 bases and the V segment lost 4 bases, leaving 6 bases of the junction unmatched. This CDR3 contains 15 residues. The CDR3 spells CASSYSSGGAYEQFF. In DNA form, the CDR3 reads TGTGCCAGCAGCTATTCTAGCGGGGGGGCTTATGAGCAGTTCTTC.

In this sample, this clonotype turned up many times. One end of the junction fails to match germline, which may point to a read error. The rearrangement uses TRBV3-1 and TRBJ2-7; TRBD1 aligns across 7 bases. Germline values: CDR1 LGHDT, CDR2 YNNKEL (reference sequence). The CDR3 spans 15 residues. CDR3 sequence: CASSQERGQDVGAVF. The DNA of the CDR3 is TGTGCCAGCAGCCAAGAAAGAGGACAGGACGTGGGAGCAGTCTTC.

Many counts were recorded for this clonotype. This chain links TRBV28 with TRBJ2-7; 11 bases are shared with TRBD2. Germline V CDR1 and CDR2: MDHEN, SYDVKM. V was pared by 5 bases and J by 6 bases, with 9 bases of the junction left unmatched. The CDR3 sequence is 15 residues long. The DNA for the CDR3 is TGTGCCAGCAGTGCACCTAGCGGGAGGATAGCCGAGCAGTACTTC. This sequence encodes CASSAPSGRIAEQYF.

This clonotype was counted ten times or more. The genes are TRBV7-9 and TRBJ1-5, with D maybe TRBD1 (5 bases). V lost 3 bases and J lost 6, with 9 bases in between. This CDR3 spans 13 amino acids. Germline CDR1 reads SEHNR; CDR2 reads FQNEAQ (reference sequence). The CDR3 DNA follows: TGTGCCAGCAGCTTTCAGGGAGGTCAGCCCCAGCATTTT. It encodes CASSFQGGQPQHF. Full variable domain (remainder filled in from reference TRBV7-9 and TRBJ1-5): DTGVSQNPRHKITKRGQNVTFRCDPISEHNRLYWYRQTLGQGPEFLTYFQNEAQLEKSRLLSDRFSAERPKGSFSTLEIQRTEQGDSAMYLCASSFQGGQPQHFGDGTRLSIL.

The table lists this clonotype with many counts. The chain is built from TRBV7-9 and TRBJ1-1; D not certain. The V end was cut by 5 bases, the J end by 8 bases, with 12 bases between. The CDR3 is 12 residues long. Germline V CDR1 and CDR2: SEHNR, FQNEAQ (reference sequence). CDR3 amino acids: CASSPLGLEAFF. CDR3 coding DNA: TGTGCCAGCAGCCCACTCGGATTAGAAGCTTTCTTT.

This clonotype is medium-sized (0.01 to 0.1%). The V gene is TRBV20-1, the J gene TRBJ2-1; TRBD2 is a possible D gene (6 bases). Germline V gene sequence: CDR1 DFQATT, CDR2 SNEGSKA (reference sequence). This CDR3 is built from 14 residues. Trimming pared 5 bases from V and 3 bases from J, leaving 14 bases between. CDR3 DNA sequence: TGCAGTGCTGTACCGGGAGCCTTCTACAATGAGCAGTTCTTC. Translated, it gives CSAVPGAFYNEQFF.

This clonotype is medium-sized by share. The chain combines TRBV20-1 with TRBJ2-7; unclear D gene. Germline V gives CDR1 DFQATT, CDR2 SNEGSKA (reference sequence). V was shortened by 0 bases and J by 3 bases, with 6 bases between the two germline ends. The CDR3 runs 12 residues. CDR3 DNA: TGCAGTGCTAGAGATGAAAGCTACGAGCAGTACTTC. This sequence encodes CSARDESYEQYF.

This clonotype was recorded many times. This chain joins TRBV3-1 and TRBJ2-3; the D gene could be TRBD1 or TRBD2 (6 bases each). The germline V and J ends were trimmed by 2 bases and 6 bases, with 18 bases remaining between them. The V gene's germline CDR1 is LGHDT and CDR2 YNNKEL (reference sequence). This CDR3 comprises 16 residues. In nucleotides, the CDR3 is TGTGCCAGCAGCCAAAAAGGGGGGACCTCCACCGATACGCAGTATTTT. Translating it yields CASSQKGGTSTDTQYF.

This clonotype occurred many times. This sequence joins TRBV6-5 and TRBJ2-7, with D possibly being TRBD1 (6 bases). Germline V CDR1 and CDR2: MNHEY, SVGAGI. The CDR3 length is 13 residues. The V gene lost 7 bases and the J gene lost 2 bases, with 12 bases spanning the gap. In DNA form, the CDR3 reads TGTGCCAGCATGTCAGGGACAACCTACGAGCAGTACTTC. It is translated as CASMSGTTYEQYF.

This clonotype came up many times. The V gene is TRBV20-1, the J gene TRBJ1-4, with TRBD1 identical over 9 bases. CDR1 and CDR2 from the germline V gene are DFQATT and SNEGSKA (reference sequence). Trimming took 0 bases from V and 7 from J; bases not matched to a gene: 3. The CDR3 totals 14 residues. CDR3 sequence reads: CSARDHRGPEKLFF. In nucleotides, the CDR3 is TGCAGTGCTAGAGATCACAGGGGGCCTGAAAAACTGTTTTTT.

This clonotype showed up many times. The chain has TRBV7-9 and TRBJ1-1, with D maybe TRBD1 (5 bases). The germline V gene has CDR1 SEHNR and CDR2 FQNEAQ (reference sequence). The length of the CDR3 is 15 residues. V dropped 2 bases and J dropped 2 bases, with 12 bases sitting between them. The CDR3 is CASSLSGTRNTEAFF. For the CDR3, the DNA is TGTGCCAGCAGCTTATCTGGGACGAGAAACACTGAAGCTTTCTTT.

This clonotype showed up many times. The chain has TRBV15 and TRBJ1-1; D is possibly TRBD1 (5 bases). The CDR3 spans 15 residues. Trimming took 1 base from V and 3 from J, leaving 12 bases between them. The germline V gene encodes CDR1 LNHNV and CDR2 YYDKDF (reference sequence). CDR3 residues: CATSRVRTRDTEAFF. CDR3 nucleotides: TGTGCCACCAGCAGAGTTAGGACAAGGGACACTGAAGCTTTCTTT. Combining the CDR3 with reference TRBV15 and TRBJ1-1 gives the whole variable domain DAMVIQNPRYQVTQFGKPVTLSCSQTLNHNVMYWYQQKSSQAPKLLFHYYDKDFNNEADTPDNFQSRRPNTSFCFLDIRSPGLGDTAMYLCATSRVRTRDTEAFFGQGTRLTVV.

In this sample, this clonotype turned up many times. The rearrangement links TRBV28 to TRBJ1-4, with a possible D match to TRBD1 (6 bases). Trimming took 11 bases from V and 5 from J, leaving 9 bases between them. The CDR3 totals 11 residues. Germline V gene data show CDR1 as MDHEN and CDR2 as SYDVKM. This chain's CDR3 is CAARGNEKLFF. In nucleotides, the CDR3 is TGTGCCGCCAGGGGAAATGAAAAACTGTTTTTT.

This clonotype was seen many times. The rearrangement uses TRBV3-1 and TRBJ2-7; the D is unclear. CDR1 is LGHDT, CDR2 YNNKEL, per germline (reference sequence). V lost 3 bases and J 0 bases, leaving 15 bases between the germline ends. The CDR3 is 16 amino acids. CDR3 region: CASSQATLLSSYEQYF. The DNA of the CDR3 is TGTGCCAGCAGCCAGGCGACTCTCCTGAGCTCCTACGAGCAGTACTTC.